The source of this T cell receptor beta chain is a study of cytomegalovirus exposure and HLA in healthy donors. Regarding this clone: The antigen is undetermined.

Researchers ran the PCR with 60 Vbeta and 13 Jbeta primers. The method was immunoSEQ multiplex PCR; TCRdb's version includes in-frame clones alone and lacks a portion of them. The table shows some 150,000 clones, with 60% to 80% occurring only once. Study-level results: When analyzed later, the rates of TCR association showed variation by HLA locus, with DRB1 the most and HLA-C the fewest. Most of the TCR beta V segments (in an earlier analysis) were productive either about 87% or about 30% of the time.

The clonotype comes from a man aged 30 to 45 in good health and CMV-seropositive. What was sequenced was PBMCs.

The CDR3 DNA follows: TGTGCCAGTAGTCCCCGCAGGGGCAATCAGCCCCAGCATTTT. It translates to CASSPRRGNQPQHF. The chain links TRBV19 to TRBJ1-5; weak D call: TRBD1 (5 bases). Germline CDR1 reads LNHDA; CDR2 reads SQIVND (reference sequence). CDR3 length: 14 amino acids. Trimming left V 5 bases short and J 2 bases short, with 10 bases between.